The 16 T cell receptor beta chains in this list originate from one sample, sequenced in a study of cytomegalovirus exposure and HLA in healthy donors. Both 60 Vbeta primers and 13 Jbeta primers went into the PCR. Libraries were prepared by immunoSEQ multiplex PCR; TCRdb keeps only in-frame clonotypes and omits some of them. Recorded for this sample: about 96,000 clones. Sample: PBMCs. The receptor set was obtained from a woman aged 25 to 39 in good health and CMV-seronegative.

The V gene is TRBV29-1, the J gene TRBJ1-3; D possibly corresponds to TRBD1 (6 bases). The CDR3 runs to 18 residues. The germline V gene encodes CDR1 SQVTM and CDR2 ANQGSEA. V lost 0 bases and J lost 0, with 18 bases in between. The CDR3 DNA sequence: TGCAGCGTTGAAGATCAGAGACAGGTACCGAGCTCTGGAAACACCATATATTTT. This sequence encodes CSVEDQRQVPSSGNTIYF.

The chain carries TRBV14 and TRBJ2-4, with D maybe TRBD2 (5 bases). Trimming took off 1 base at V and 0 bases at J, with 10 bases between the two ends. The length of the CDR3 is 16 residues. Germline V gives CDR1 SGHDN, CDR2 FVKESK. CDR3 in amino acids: CASSQGTGIAKNIQYF. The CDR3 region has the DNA TGTGCCAGCAGCCAAGGGACGGGGATAGCCAAAAACATTCAGTACTTC.

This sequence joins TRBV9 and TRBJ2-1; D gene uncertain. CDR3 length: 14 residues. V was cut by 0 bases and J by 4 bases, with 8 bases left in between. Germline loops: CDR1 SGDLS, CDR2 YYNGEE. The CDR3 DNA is TGTGCCAGCAGCGTAGATGATAGTTACAATGAGCAGTTCTTC. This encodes CASSVDDSYNEQFF.

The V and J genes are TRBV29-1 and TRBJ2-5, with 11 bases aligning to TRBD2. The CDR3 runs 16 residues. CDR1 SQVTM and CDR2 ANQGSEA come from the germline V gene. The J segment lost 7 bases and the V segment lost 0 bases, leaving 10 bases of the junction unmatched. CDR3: CSVEDTSGGTRGTQYF. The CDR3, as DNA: TGCAGCGTTGAAGACACTAGCGGGGGTACCCGAGGGACCCAGTACTTC.

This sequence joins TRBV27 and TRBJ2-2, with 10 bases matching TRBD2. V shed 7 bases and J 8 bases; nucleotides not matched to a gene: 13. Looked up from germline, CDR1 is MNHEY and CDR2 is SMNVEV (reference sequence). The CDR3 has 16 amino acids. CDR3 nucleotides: TGTGCCAGCACACCCCGAGCGGGAGGGCCTTTAGGGGAGCTGTTTTTT. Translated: CASTPRAGGPLGELFF.

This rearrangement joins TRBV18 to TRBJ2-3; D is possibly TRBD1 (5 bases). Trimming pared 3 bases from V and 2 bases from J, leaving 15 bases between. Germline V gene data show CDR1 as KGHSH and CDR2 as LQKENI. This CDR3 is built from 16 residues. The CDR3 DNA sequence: TGTGCCAGCTCACCGGGCGCAGCTGGGGCCACAGATACGCAGTATTTT. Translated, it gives CASSPGAAGATDTQYF. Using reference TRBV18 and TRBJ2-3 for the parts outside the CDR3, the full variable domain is NAGVMQNPRHLVRRRGQEARLRCSPMKGHSHVYWYRQLPEEGLKFMVYLQKENIIDESGMPKERFSAEFPKEGPSILRIQQVVRGDSAAYFCASSPGAAGATDTQYFGPGTRLTVL.

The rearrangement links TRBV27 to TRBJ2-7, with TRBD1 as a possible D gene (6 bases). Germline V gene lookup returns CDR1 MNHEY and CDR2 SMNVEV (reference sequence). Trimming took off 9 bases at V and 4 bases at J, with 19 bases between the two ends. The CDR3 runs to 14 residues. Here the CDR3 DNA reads TGTGCCAGTAAAGGGGGTGGCCTTGTGTACGAGCAGTACTTC. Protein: CASKGGGLVYEQYF.

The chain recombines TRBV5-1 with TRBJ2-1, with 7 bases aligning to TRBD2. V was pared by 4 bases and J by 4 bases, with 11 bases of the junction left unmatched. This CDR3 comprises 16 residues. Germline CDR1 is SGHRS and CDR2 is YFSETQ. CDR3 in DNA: TGCGCCAGCAGCGCGGGACTAAACTCCGGATACAATGAGCAGTTCTTC. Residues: CASSAGLNSGYNEQFF.

CDR3 nucleotide sequence: TGCGCCAGCAGCCGAACAGGGGCCAGTAACTACGAGCAGTACTTC. Protein product: CASSRTGASNYEQYF. The J gene is TRBJ2-7, the V gene TRBV5-1; 7 positions agree with TRBD1. The CDR3 runs to 15 residues. Per the germline V gene, CDR1 is SGHRS and CDR2 is YFSETQ. V shed 4 bases, J shed 3 bases, and the junction held 10 bases outside the gene matches. The variable domain in full, completed from reference TRBV5-1 and TRBJ2-7, reads KAGVTQTPRYLIKTRGQQVTLSCSPISGHRSVSWYQQTPGQGLQFLFEYFSETQRNKGNFPGRFSGRQFSNSRSEMNVSTLELGDSALYLCASSRTGASNYEQYFGPGTRLTVT.

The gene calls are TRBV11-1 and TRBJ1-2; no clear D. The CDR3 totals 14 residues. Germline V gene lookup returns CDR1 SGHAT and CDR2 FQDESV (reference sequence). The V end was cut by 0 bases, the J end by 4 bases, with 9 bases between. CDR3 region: CASSLAGGSYGYTF. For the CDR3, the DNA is TGTGCCAGCAGCTTAGCGGGAGGCTCCTATGGCTACACCTTC.

The DNA for the CDR3 is TGTGCCAGCAGTTCAAACACCGCAGGGGGGGCCAACGTCCTGACTTTC. Protein product: CASSSNTAGGANVLTF. The chain uses TRBV27 and TRBJ2-6; possibly TRBD1 for D (5 bases). The CDR3 contains 16 residues. Trimming pared 4 bases from V and 4 bases from J, leaving 14 bases between. Germline CDR1 and CDR2: MNHEY and SMNVEV (reference sequence).

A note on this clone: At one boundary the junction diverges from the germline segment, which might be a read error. CDR3 amino acids: CASSFDSGTPGNTGELFF. DNA of the CDR3: TGTGCTAGCAGCTTTGATAGCGGGACGCCCGGGAACACCGGGGAGCTGTTTTTT. The V and J genes are TRBV7-7 and TRBJ2-2, with 8 positions matching TRBD2. The germline V gene encodes CDR1 SSHAT and CDR2 FNYEAQ (reference sequence). The CDR3 is made up of 18 amino acids.

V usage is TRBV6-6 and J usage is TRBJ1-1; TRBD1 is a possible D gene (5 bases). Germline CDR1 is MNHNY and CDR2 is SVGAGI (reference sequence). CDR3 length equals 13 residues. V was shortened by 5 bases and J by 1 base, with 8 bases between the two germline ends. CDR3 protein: CASSVDRNTEAFF. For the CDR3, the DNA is TGTGCCAGCAGTGTCGACAGGAACACTGAAGCTTTCTTT.

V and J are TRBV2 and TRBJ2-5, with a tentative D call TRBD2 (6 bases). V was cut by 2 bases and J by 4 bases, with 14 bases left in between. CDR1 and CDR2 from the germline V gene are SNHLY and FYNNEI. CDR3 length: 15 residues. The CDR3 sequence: CASSELREVRETQYF. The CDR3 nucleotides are TGTGCCAGCAGTGAACTCAGGGAGGTGAGAGAGACCCAGTACTTC.

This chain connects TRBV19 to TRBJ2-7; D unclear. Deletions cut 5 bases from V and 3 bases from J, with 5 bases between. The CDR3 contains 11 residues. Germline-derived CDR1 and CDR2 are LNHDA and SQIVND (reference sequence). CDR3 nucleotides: TGTGCCAGTAGTGGCCGCTACGAGCAGTACTTC. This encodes CASSGRYEQYF.

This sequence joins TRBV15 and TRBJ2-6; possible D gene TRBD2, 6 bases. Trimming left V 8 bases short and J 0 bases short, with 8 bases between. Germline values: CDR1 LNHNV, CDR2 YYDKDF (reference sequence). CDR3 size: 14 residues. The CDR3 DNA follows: TGTGCCACCCGGAGGGTCTCTGGGGCCAACGTCCTGACTTTC. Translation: CATRRVSGANVLTF.